These T cell receptor beta chains were read from a single sample in a study of CD8+ T cells in alopecia areata. Produced via immunoSEQ multiplex PCR; TCRdb's table is partial and in-frame only. The sample lists about 74,000 clones, over 25% occurring once. The sequences come from CD8+ T cells sorted from blood, collected at week 4, from a patient treated with tofacitinib. The receptor set was obtained from a human donor with alopecia areata. Each CDR3 is given with its conserved first and last residue. The D gene is left open where the match is weak. Rows give clone size only sometimes, using once, few, many, or a class for an expanded clone.

V	size	J	D	DNA	CDR3
TRBV20-1	few	TRBJ2-1	NA	TGCAGGGGCAATGAGCAGTTCTTC	CRGNEQFF
TRBV28	few	TRBJ2-7	NA	TGTGCCAGCAGTTTTGCGGGCTACGAGCAGTACTTC	CASSFAGYEQYF
TRBV11-2	NA	TRBJ2-7	NA	TGTGCCAGCAGCGGGGGGCGGATCGACGAGCAGTACTTC	CASSGGRIDEQYF
TRBV10-3	NA	TRBJ2-3	TRBD2	TGTGCCATCAGTGAGTCAAGGCTAGCGGGTTCAGATACGCAGTATTTT	CAISESRLAGSDTQYF
TRBV2	few	TRBJ1-1	TRBD1	TGTGCCAGCAGTGCGGGACAGGGACTCACTGAAGCTTTCTTT	CASSAGQGLTEAFF
TRBV11-2	NA	TRBJ2-1	TRBD2	TGTGCCAGCAGCTTATCCTCTAGCGGGCGGGGTGAGCAGTTCTTC	CASSLSSSGRGEQFF
TRBV29-1	NA	TRBJ1-2	NA	TGCAGCGTTGAAGGGACAGAGACTTGGGGCTACACCTTC	CSVEGTETWGYTF
TRBV27	few	TRBJ2-7	NA	TGTGCCAGCAGTTATATGACAGGAGAGGTTCGCGAGCAGTACTTC	CASSYMTGEVREQYF
TRBV11-2	NA	TRBJ2-7	TRBD2	TGTGCCAGCAGCTTAGTAGGGACTAGCGGGATAAGGGGCTACGAGCAGTACTTC	CASSLVGTSGIRGYEQYF
TRBV4-1	few	TRBJ1-1	TRBD1	TGCGCCAGCAGCCAACTCGGGGACAGAAGTCTTGAAGCTTTCTTT	CASSQLGDRSLEAFF
TRBV11-2	few	TRBJ2-5	NA	TGTGCCAGCAGAGACAGATACACGGGCCAAGAGACCCAGTACTTC	CASRDRYTGQETQYF
TRBV30	NA	TRBJ2-7	NA	TGTGCCTGGAGCCAAGTCTACGAGCAGTACTTC	CAWSQVYEQYF
TRBV4-1	NA	TRBJ2-3	NA	TGCGCCAGCAGCCAAGTTTTCGGGCCTGATACGCAGTATTTT	CASSQVFGPDTQYF
TRBV29-1	few	TRBJ2-5	NA	TGCAGCGGTCGGGGGGCTATGGAGACCCAGTACTTC	CSGRGAMETQYF
TRBV29-1	NA	TRBJ2-1	NA	TGCAGCGTCGCCACGGGAGTCGGGAATGAGCAGTTCTTC	CSVATGVGNEQFF
TRBV29-1	NA	TRBJ1-2	NA	TGCAGCGTTGCTCACCAGGAAACTTATGGCTACACCTTC	CSVAHQETYGYTF
TRBV15	NA	TRBJ2-7	TRBD1	TGTGCCACCAGCAGAGGGACAGGGGGCCAAGCCGATTACGAGCAGTACTTC	CATSRGTGGQADYEQYF
TRBV23-1	few	TRBJ2-5	NA	TGCGCCAGCAGTCAATCACGGGATCCGGGGACCCAGTACTTC	CASSQSRDPGTQYF
TRBV4-1	NA	TRBJ1-1	NA	TGCGCCAGCAGCCAAGCTTATGGGGCCTCAAACACTGAAGCTTTCTTT	CASSQAYGASNTEAFF
TRBV29-1	NA	TRBJ2-1	NA	TGCAGCGTTGATACCCCGTACAATGAGCAGTTCTTC	CSVDTPYNEQFF
TRBV29-1	NA	TRBJ1-2	TRBD1	TGCAGTGTAACCGGGACAGTGGATCATCCGGGCTACACCTTC	CSVTGTVDHPGYTF
TRBV29-1	NA	TRBJ2-7	NA	TGCAGCGTTGTCCCGGGGTCGACTTACGAGCAGTACTTC	CSVVPGSTYEQYF
TRBV30	once	TRBJ1-1	NA	TGTGCCTGGGTGCGGGTCCCGGGGGATGAAGCTTTCTTT	CAWVRVPGDEAFF
TRBV21-1	few	TRBJ1-2	NA	TGTGCCAGCAGCACCAGGGGGTGGGGCTACACCTTC	CASSTRGWGYTF
TRBV5-1	NA	TRBJ2-7	NA	TGCGCCAGCAGCTCCGAACCCTACGAGCAGTACTTC	CASSSEPYEQYF
TRBV5-6	NA	TRBJ2-6	TRBD1	TGTGCCAGCAGCTTGTGGGGACAGATTTATGTCTCTGGGGCCAACGTCCTGACTTTC	CASSLWGQIYVSGANVLTF
TRBV4-1	few	TRBJ2-3	NA	TGCGCCAGCAGCCAAGAGTTAGTTAGGGATACGCAGTATTTT	CASSQELVRDTQYF
TRBV5-1	NA	TRBJ1-2	NA	TGCGCCAGCAGGGAGACAGGATTCGACTATGGCTACACCTTC	CASRETGFDYGYTF
TRBV30	once	TRBJ1-2	NA	TGTGCCTGGAGCGGCGGGATATATGGCTACACCTTC	CAWSGGIYGYTF
TRBV28	NA	TRBJ1-5	TRBD1	TGTGCCAGCAGTACTACAGGGGCGCATCAGCCCCAGCATTTT	CASSTTGAHQPQHF
TRBV7-2	NA	TRBJ1-1	NA	TGTGCCAGCAGCTTCTTCAGTTTGAACACTGAAGCTTTCTTT	CASSFFSLNTEAFF
TRBV29-1	NA	TRBJ2-3	TRBD2	TGCAGCGTTACCGGGACTAGCGGTCCTACGAGTGATACGCAGTATTTT	CSVTGTSGPTSDTQYF
TRBV7-3	NA	TRBJ2-7	NA	TGTGCCAGCAGCTTAATTCCGAGAGGGGAGCAGTACTTC	CASSLIPRGEQYF
TRBV29-1	few	TRBJ2-5	NA	TGCAGCGTTGCTGTAGGGGAAGAGACCCAGTACTTC	CSVAVGEETQYF
TRBV7-9	NA	TRBJ2-1	NA	TGTGCCAGCAGTTCAGGGGGGGCCAGCAATGAGCAGTTCTTC	CASSSGGASNEQFF
TRBV7-9	NA	TRBJ2-7	NA	TGTGCCAGCGCCCTCGGAGGAGACGAGCAGTACTTC	CASALGGDEQYF
TRBV7-8	NA	TRBJ2-1	TRBD2	TGTGCCAGCAGCTCCCCTCTAGCGGGTTACAATGAGCAGTTCTTC	CASSSPLAGYNEQFF
TRBV29-1	NA	TRBJ2-2	NA	TGCAGCGTTGAGCACCGAAACACCGGGGAGCTGTTTTTT	CSVEHRNTGELFF
TRBV20-1	NA	TRBJ2-1	NA	TGCAGTGCACGCAGCTACAATGAGCAGTTCTTC	CSARSYNEQFF
TRBV7-9	NA	TRBJ2-5	NA	TGTGCCAGCAGCGCCCCACTAGGGGGAACGGCGGGGACCCAGTACTTC	CASSAPLGGTAGTQYF
TRBV29-1	few	TRBJ2-1	NA	TGCAGCGTTCGCATCCCCAATGAGCAGTTCTTC	CSVRIPNEQFF
TRBV6-5	once	TRBJ2-7	NA	TGTGCCAGCAGTTACTCGGTTACGCGCGAGCAGTACTTC	CASSYSVTREQYF
TRBV19	NA	TRBJ2-5	NA	TGTGCCAGTAGTCCTTCACGGCAAGAGACCCAGTACTTC	CASSPSRQETQYF
TRBV29-1	many	TRBJ2-2	NA	TGCAGCGTTCGGAGCGGCGGGGAGCTGTTTTTT	CSVRSGGELFF
TRBV29-1	NA	TRBJ1-4	NA	TGCAGCGTAGGCCCGGGACACGAGAATGAAAAACTGTTTTTT	CSVGPGHENEKLFF
TRBV19	NA	TRBJ2-1	NA	TGTGCCAGTAGTAACTCTAATGAGCAGTTCTTC	CASSNSNEQFF
TRBV6-5	NA	TRBJ2-1	NA	TGTGCCAGCAGTTACTCGAGTTCCCAGTACAATGAGCAGTTCTTC	CASSYSSSQYNEQFF
TRBV2	NA	TRBJ1-4	TRBD1	TGTGCCAGCACCGAGATTGGGACAGGGTTAAAACTGTTTTTT	CASTEIGTGLKLFF
TRBV7-9	few	TRBJ2-5	TRBD1	TGTGCCAGCAGCAGTCGGACAGGGCCGGAGACCCAGTACTTC	CASSSRTGPETQYF
TRBV7-7	NA	TRBJ2-7	TRBD1	TGTGCTAGCAGCTTAGCGACAGGGTACGAGCAGTACTTC	CASSLATGYEQYF
TRBV7-8	few	TRBJ1-1	TRBD1	TGTGCCAGCAGCTTAGGGCAGGGGGCTTGGACTGAAGCTTTCTTT	CASSLGQGAWTEAFF